This entry lists 27 T cell receptor beta chains sequenced from one sample in a study of tumor and adjacent non-tumor tissue in lung cancer. A modified ARM-PCR protocol with three rounds of nested PCR amplified TCRbeta. TCRdb called the multiplex PCR reads again in MiXCR, with one record for every CDR3 protein. The sample has approximately 130,000 distinct CDR3 sequences, 60% to 70% seen once. This sample's RNA came from whole unsorted tissue. Sequenced: lung tumor tissue. Every receptor here comes from a man younger than 40 with non-small cell lung cancer.

As for this clonotype: This may be a read error: a much more frequent sequence differs by one nucleotide. The chain carries TRBV10-2 and TRBJ1-5; D is uncertain. CDR3 length: 12 residues. The germline V gene has CDR1 WSHSY and CDR2 SAAADI. For the CDR3, the DNA is TGCGCCAGCAGTGAGTCTTGGCAGCCCCAGCAATTT. Its protein product is CASSESWQPQQF.

Remarks on this clonotype: With a much larger clone just one base away, this may be a read error. The chain is built from TRBV6-5 and TRBJ1-5; D gene unclear. The CDR3 is 15 residues long. CDR1 and CDR2 (germline): MNHEY, SVGAGI. The CDR3 loop is CASIYSTPSNQPQHF. CDR3 DNA: TGTGCCAGCATTTACAGTACTCCTAGCAATCAGCCCCAGCATTTT.

This clonotype was found once. No conserved phenylalanine or tryptophan is present at the end of the CDR3, so a read error is the likely explanation. This chain connects TRBV11-3 to TRBJ2-1; the match to TRBD2 covers 7 bases. The CDR3 contains 16 residues. In germline, CDR1 is SGHNT, CDR2 YENEEA. This CDR3 reads CASSSFGAGERNGQFL. Here the CDR3 DNA reads TGTGCCAGCAGCTCTTTCGGGGCGGGGGAGCGGAATGGGCAGTTCTTA.

A word on this clonotype: A much larger clone lies one base from this, so it may be a read error. The rearrangement joins TRBV20-1 to TRBJ2-3; 8 bases align to TRBD2. Germline CDR1 DFQATT, CDR2 SNEGSKA (reference sequence). This CDR3 spans 18 amino acids. The CDR3 DNA sequence: TGCAGTGCTTCGGGAACTCTCGGGGGGGCCGGTCGCACAGTTACGCAGTATTTT. It yields the protein CSASGTLGGAGRTVTQYF.

In this sample, this clonotype turned up many times. V and J are TRBV14 and TRBJ2-1, with 7 bases that match TRBD2. The CDR3 is 13 amino acids. CDR1 is SGHDN, CDR2 FVKESK, per germline. V shed 1 base, J shed 10 bases, and the junction held 4 bases outside the gene matches. Here the CDR3 DNA reads TGTGCCAGCAGCCAAGGCCCAGCGGGGGAGCAGTTCTTC. Translating it yields CASSQGPAGEQFF. Full variable domain (outside the CDR3, taken from reference TRBV14 and TRBJ2-1): EAGVTQFPSHSVIEKGQTVTLRCDPISGHDNLYWYRRVMGKEIKFLLHFVKESKQDESGMPNNRFLAERTGGTYSTLKVQPAELEDSGVYFCASSQGPAGEQFFGPGTRLTVL.

This clonotype occurred a few times. A much larger clone differs from this one at a single base, so this may be a read error. The chain uses TRBV6-2 or TRBV6-3 and TRBJ2-7, with D unresolved. This CDR3 spans 14 amino acids. Germline assignment: CDR1 MNHEY and CDR2 SVGEGT. The CDR3 region is CTSSPSGYGGEQYF. DNA for the CDR3: TGTACCAGCAGTCCCTCCGGGTATGGCGGCGAGCAGTACTTC.

With regard to this clonotype: This may be a read error: a much more frequent sequence differs by one nucleotide. The chain is built from TRBV6-1 and TRBJ2-1; 9 bases map to TRBD1. This CDR3 has 15 residues. Germline V CDR1 and CDR2: MNHNS, SASEGT. CDR3 DNA: TGTACCAGCAGTGGGCGACAGGGGGCCTACAATGAGCAGTTCTTC. It specifies CTSSGRQGAYNEQFF.

This clonotype was seen repeatedly, ten times or more. The gene calls are TRBV7-8 and TRBJ2-1; a weak D match, TRBD1 (6 bases). Germline assignment: CDR1 SGHVS and CDR2 FQNEAQ. This CDR3 region has 18 residues. V was cut by 5 bases and J by 0 bases, with 20 bases left in between. The CDR3 protein is CASSQRHLRGSSYNEQFF. CDR3 nucleotide sequence: TGTGCCAGCAGCCAACGCCACTTAAGGGGGAGCTCCTACAATGAGCAGTTCTTC.

This clonotype has just a few counts. A much larger clone lies one base from this, so it may be a read error. The chain is built from TRBV11-3 and TRBJ2-3; tentatively, D is TRBD2 (6 bases). Germline V gene lookup returns CDR1 SGHNT and CDR2 YENEEA. CDR3 length: 16 residues. CDR3 nucleotide sequence: TGTGCCAGCAGCCAAGGACGGGAGATGAACACAGGTACGCAGTATTTT. Translated, it gives CASSQGREMNTGTQYF.

A note on this clonotype: A single base separates this from a much larger clone, so it may be a read error. This sequence joins TRBV5-4 and TRBJ2-1; 8 bases are shared with TRBD1. CDR1 SGHNT and CDR2 YYREEE come from the germline V gene (reference sequence). This CDR3 is built from 15 residues. In nucleotides, the CDR3 is TGTGCCAGCAGCCCAGGACAGGGAAGCGACAATGAGCTGTTCTTC. Amino acid sequence: CASSPGQGSDNELFF.

This clonotype came up once. This could be a read error, since a much larger clone is one nucleotide away. The J gene is TRBJ1-2, the V gene TRBV20-1; 7 positions agree with TRBD1. Germline loops: CDR1 DFQATT, CDR2 SNEGSKA (reference sequence). The CDR3 runs to 12 residues. V dropped 6 bases and J dropped 7; count of bases not matched to a gene: 8. The CDR3 loop is CSAYGTVVGYTF. The CDR3, as DNA: TGCAGTGCGTACGGGACAGTGGTTGGCTACACCTTC.

There are a few counts of this clonotype. The junction departs from germline at one end; a sequencing error may be responsible. CDR3 loop: CASSLMGQGSTDTQYF. The CDR3 coding sequence is TGCGCCAGCAGCTTGATGGGACAGGGGAGCACAGATACGCAATATTTT. V gene TRBV5-1 combines with J gene TRBJ2-3, with 10 bases aligning to TRBD1. CDR1 is SGHRS, CDR2 YFSETQ, per germline. The CDR3 is 16 residues long.

Many counts were recorded for this clonotype. The chain uses TRBV12-3 or TRBV12-4 and TRBJ1-5; possible D gene TRBD1, 6 bases. V was trimmed by 3 bases and J by 1 base, leaving 10 bases between them. This CDR3 is built from 15 residues. The CDR3, as DNA: TGTGCCAGCAGTTTGATGGGGGCGAGCAATCAGCCCCAGCATTTT. Protein sequence: CASSLMGASNQPQHF.

The chain uses TRBV11-2 and TRBJ2-3, with D uncertain. Germline loops: CDR1 SGHAT, CDR2 FQNNGV. The CDR3 is 15 amino acids. V was trimmed by 0 bases and J by 6 bases, leaving 13 bases between them. CDR3 bases: TGTGCCAGCAGCTTAGAGGTCCGACCCACGGATACGCAGTATTTT. Translating gives CASSLEVRPTDTQYF. The full variable domain, its missing parts supplied by reference TRBV11-2 and TRBJ2-3, is EAGVAQSPRYKIIEKRQSVAFWCNPISGHATLYWYQQILGQGPKLLIQFQNNGVVDDSQLPKDRFSAERLKGVDSTLKIQPAKLEDSAVYLCASSLEVRPTDTQYFGPGTRLTVL.

This clonotype was seen more than once but under ten times. The V call is TRBV24-1, the J call TRBJ2-5; 7 nucleotides line up with TRBD1. Germline V gene lookup returns CDR1 KGHDR and CDR2 SFDVKD. CDR3 length equals 14 residues. V was clipped by 7 bases and J by 5 bases; unmatched bases: 9. In DNA, the CDR3 is TGTGCCACCAGCCCCGGGACAGCTTTGGAGACCCAGTACTTC. Protein sequence: CATSPGTALETQYF.

V is TRBV18 and J is TRBJ2-1, with 9 bases lining up with TRBD1. From germline, CDR1 is KGHSH and CDR2 LQKENI. The CDR3 extends over 17 amino acids. With 6 bases clipped from V and 7 bases from J, the junction kept 16 bases outside the gene matches. CDR3 coding DNA: TGTGCCAGCTCCCAACTGACAGGGGGGGCGAGGTTGAATGAGCAGTTCTTC. It yields the protein CASSQLTGGARLNEQFF.

The rearrangement joins TRBV24-1 to TRBJ2-7; TRBD1 aligns across 8 bases. CDR3 length equals 13 residues. Unmatched junction bases numbered 6, after V lost 4 bases and J lost 8 bases. CDR1 is KGHDR and CDR2 is SFDVKD in the germline V gene. In DNA form, the CDR3 reads TGTGCCACCAGTGACGCGGGACAGGACAAGCAGTACTTC. Encoded protein: CATSDAGQDKQYF.

This clonotype was seen repeatedly, ten times or more. The rearrangement uses TRBV12-3 or TRBV12-4 and TRBJ1-2; 8 bases line up with TRBD1. The CDR3 loop spans 16 amino acids. Trimming took 4 bases from V and 1 from J; bases not matched to a gene: 8. CDR3 sequence: CASSSRGRTFNYGYTF. CDR3 DNA sequence: TGTGCCAGCAGTTCCAGGGGGCGCACATTTAACTATGGCTACACCTTC.

In the case of this clonotype: This clone may be a read error of a much larger clone one base away. The J gene is TRBJ2-5, the V gene TRBV11-1, with a weak D call TRBD1 (5 bases). The CDR3 is 14 residues long. With 4 bases removed from V and 5 bases from J, the gap between germline ends came to 14 bases. Germline V gene lookup returns CDR1 SGHAT and CDR2 FQDESV (reference sequence). CDR3 amino acids: CASSSTAQEETQYF. The CDR3 bases are TGTGCCAGCAGCTCAACGGCACAGGAGGAGACCCAGTACTTC.

Turning to this clonotype: Just one base apart from a much larger clone, this may be a read error. The V gene is TRBV4-1, the J gene TRBJ1-2, with 7 bases fitting TRBD1. Germline CDR1 reads MGHRA; CDR2 reads YSYEKL. The CDR3 loop spans 13 amino acids. The CDR3 DNA follows: TGCGCCAGCAGACACACAGGGGCCTATGGCCACACCTTC. Its protein is CASRHTGAYGHTF.

At least ten counts were recorded for this clonotype. V and J are TRBV5-4 and TRBJ2-1; 10 nucleotides match TRBD2. Germline loops: CDR1 SGHNT, CDR2 YYREEE (reference sequence). V dropped 0 bases and J dropped 0; count of bases not matched to a gene: 12. There are 20 residues in the CDR3. CDR3 nucleotides: TGTGCCAGCAGCTTGGGGGGGGGTGTAGCGGGGGGTTACTCCTACAATGAGCAGTTCTTC. This encodes CASSLGGGVAGGYSYNEQFF.

With regard to this clonotype: One end of the junction fails to match germline, which may point to a read error. CDR3 in DNA: TGTGCCACCAGGACCCTACAGGGACATCACCCCCAGCATTTT. This gives the protein CATRTLQGHHPQHF. The chain is built from TRBV6-2 or TRBV6-3 and TRBJ1-5; D is perhaps TRBD1 (6 bases). The CDR3 loop spans 14 amino acids. Per germline, CDR1 MNHEY and CDR2 SVGEGT.

As regards this clonotype: A much larger clone sits a single nucleotide away, making a read error possible. V and J are TRBV12-3 or TRBV12-4 and TRBJ1-1; D remains ambiguous. Trimming pared 1 base from V and 6 bases from J, leaving 12 bases between. The CDR3 extends over 14 amino acids. The CDR3 DNA sequence: TGTGCCAGCAGTTTAGTTGTCGGATACTCTGAAGCTTTCTTT. It specifies CASSLVVGYSEAFF.

This clonotype appeared once. The missing conserved phenylalanine or tryptophan at the end of this CDR3 makes a read error likely. CDR3 sequence: CASSSLGRRRAFL. DNA for the CDR3: TGTGCCAGTAGCTCGCTCGGCAGGCGGAGGGCTTTCTTA. This sequence joins TRBV13 and TRBJ1-1; D uncertain. The CDR3 is made up of 13 amino acids. Germline V lookup: CDR1 PRHDT, CDR2 FYEKMQ (reference sequence).

This clonotype was seen only once. Its ends do not fully match the called genes, so a read error is possible. The chain recombines TRBV6-2 or TRBV6-3 with TRBJ2-1; D may be TRBD1 (5 bases). CDR1 and CDR2 (germline): MNHEY, SVGEGT. This CDR3 comprises 14 residues. The CDR3: CASTTLGAYNEPFF. CDR3 DNA: TGTGCCAGCACAACCCTTGGGGCCTACAATGAGCCGTTCTTC.

As for this clonotype: Its ends do not fully match the called genes, so a read error is possible. V is TRBV20-1 and J is TRBJ2-1; no clear D. The germline V gene has CDR1 DFQATT and CDR2 SNEGSKA (reference sequence). The CDR3 is 16 residues long. CDR3 DNA sequence: TGCAGTGCTATAAACCGGGCGATAACACTTTACAATGACCAGTTCTTC. This sequence encodes CSAINRAITLYNDQFF.

This clonotype appeared a few times. The chain combines TRBV21-1 with TRBJ2-1; TRBD1 is taken as the D call from the table, unchecked against the DNA. TRBV21-1 is shown as a pseudogene. CDR3 size: 14 residues. Written as DNA, the CDR3 is TGTGCCAGCAGCAAATCCACAGGATACAATGAGCAGTTCTTC. This gives the protein CASSKSTGYNEQFF.